Only one count was recorded for the clone carrying this T cell receptor (beta chain). TCRdb's table, derived via immunoSEQ multiplex PCR, lists solely in-frame clones and lacks some. The profile covers about 89,000 clones, with approximately 80% appearing a single time and under 25% taken by the ten largest. V was clipped by 6 bases and J by 1 base, with 12 bases between them. The CDR3 is 14 residues long. The germline V gene encodes CDR1 MNHEY and CDR2 SVGAGI. This record belongs to a study of blood T cell repertoires in COVID-19. Sequenced sample: peripheral blood. This sequence joins TRBV6-5 and TRBJ1-1; TRBD1 is a possible D gene (5 bases). The receptor's source is a woman of 80 years or more with acute or convalescent COVID-19. CDR3 residues: CASSRIRANTEAFF. The CDR3 nucleotides are TGTGCCAGCAGCCGAATCAGGGCGAACACTGAAGCTTTCTTT.